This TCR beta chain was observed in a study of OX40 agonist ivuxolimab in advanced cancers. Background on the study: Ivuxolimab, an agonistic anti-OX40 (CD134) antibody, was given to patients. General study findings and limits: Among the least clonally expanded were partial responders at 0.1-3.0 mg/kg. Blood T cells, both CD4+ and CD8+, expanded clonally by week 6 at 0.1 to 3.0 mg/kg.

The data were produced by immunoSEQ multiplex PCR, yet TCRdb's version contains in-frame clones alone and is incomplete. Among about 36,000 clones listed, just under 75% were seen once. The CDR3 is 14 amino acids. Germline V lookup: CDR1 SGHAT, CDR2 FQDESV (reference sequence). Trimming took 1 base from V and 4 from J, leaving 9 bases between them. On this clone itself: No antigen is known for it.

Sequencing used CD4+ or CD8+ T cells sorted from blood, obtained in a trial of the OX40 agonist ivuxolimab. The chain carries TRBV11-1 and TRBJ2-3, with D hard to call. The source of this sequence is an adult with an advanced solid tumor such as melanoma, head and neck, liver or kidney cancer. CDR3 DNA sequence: TGTGCCAGCAGCTTAGTTGGGGTGGCAGATACGCAGTATTTT. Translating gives CASSLVGVADTQYF.